One and the same sample provided the 9 T cell receptor beta chains below, sequenced in a study of T-cell memory formation after mild COVID-19. TCRdb independently ran MiXCR on the 5' RACE reads; one entry per CDR3 protein. Among roughly 370,000 distinct CDR3 sequences listed, approximately 16% were seen once. The sequenced sample was PBMCs or a T cell subset sorted from them (not recorded which). The receptors come from a man aged 18-30 years who had mild COVID-19 (a few samples of this study predate the infection). Cell type and time point are not known.

The CDR3 protein is CASSRGGLWYSPLHF. As DNA, the CDR3 is TGTGCCAGCAGCCGGGGGGGGTTGTGGTATTCACCCCTCCACTTT. The chain is built from TRBV5-8 and TRBJ1-6; a weak D match, TRBD1 (5 bases). Germline lookup yields CDR1 SGHTS and CDR2 YDEGEE. Trimming pared 4 bases from V and 8 bases from J, leaving 16 bases between. This CDR3 spans 15 amino acids.

This clonotype was found a few times. This chain joins TRBV9 and TRBJ2-7, with TRBD1 matching over 8 bases. The CDR3 has 14 residues. The germline V gene has CDR1 SGDLS and CDR2 YYNGEE. The V segment lost 2 bases and the J segment 6 bases; nucleotides outside the gene matches: 7. Here the CDR3 DNA reads TGTGCCAGCAGCGTTGGACAGGGCATTGGCGAGCAGTACTTC. This encodes CASSVGQGIGEQYF.

This clonotype was counted a few times. The chain combines TRBV4-2 with TRBJ2-7; 7 bases are a match to TRBD1. The length of the CDR3 is 14 residues. The V gene end was trimmed by 3 bases and the J gene end by 2 bases; junction bases not matched to a gene: 4. The germline CDR1 and CDR2 sequences are LGHNA and YNFKEQ. CDR3 protein: CASSQSGQAYEQYF. The DNA for the CDR3 is TGTGCCAGCAGCCAGTCAGGACAGGCCTACGAGCAGTACTTC.

This clonotype was counted between two and nine times. This rearrangement joins TRBV14 to TRBJ2-4; no definite D call. This CDR3 has 17 residues. CDR1 is SGHDN, CDR2 FVKESK, per germline. Trimming pared 1 base from V and 7 bases from J, leaving 20 bases between. The CDR3 DNA sequence: TGTGCCAGCAGCCAAGGACCCTGGGGATTGTTCAGGAACATTCAGTACTTC. Translated, it gives CASSQGPWGLFRNIQYF.

This clonotype appeared a few times. This chain connects TRBV12-3 or TRBV12-4 to TRBJ2-7; 8 bases align to TRBD1. The CDR3 is 14 amino acids. V lost 5 bases and J lost 4; bases outside the gene matches: 7. The CDR3 coding sequence is TGTGCCAGCAGTAGAGCAGGGGGCGGGTACGAGCAGTACTTC. Translated: CASSRAGGGYEQYF.

This clonotype was seen a few times. The chain has TRBV12-3 or TRBV12-4 and TRBJ2-1, with D perhaps TRBD1 (8 bases). Trimming stripped 6 bases from V and 9 bases from J, with 18 bases between. The CDR3 is 14 residues long. The CDR3 reads CASSTEQGEGEQFF. The CDR3 coding sequence is TGTGCCAGCAGCACGGAACAGGGGGAGGGTGAGCAGTTCTTC.

A few counts support this clonotype. The rearrangement links TRBV5-5 to TRBJ2-3, with D possibly being TRBD1 (6 bases). Germline assignment: CDR1 SGHKS and CDR2 YYEKEE (reference sequence). V shed 0 bases and J shed 4 bases, with 9 bases lying between them. This CDR3 spans 14 amino acids. The CDR3 region is CASSLVGTSDTQYF. The CDR3 DNA reads as TGTGCCAGCAGCTTGGTAGGGACATCAGATACGCAGTATTTT.

This clonotype has a count of ten or more. The chain employs TRBV7-2 and TRBJ2-7; 9 nucleotides line up with TRBD2. With V trimmed by 4 bases and J by 2 bases, 0 bases remained unmatched. CDR1 and CDR2 (germline): SGHTA, FQGNSA. The CDR3 extends over 13 amino acids. Here the CDR3 DNA reads TGTGCCAGCAGCTGGACTAGCGCCTACGAGCAGTACGTC. Translating gives CASSWTSAYEQYV.

The chain links TRBV6-6 to TRBJ2-1, with D unresolved. The CDR3 sequence is 15 residues long. V gave up 0 bases and J gave up 9 bases, with 15 bases separating them. From germline, CDR1 is MNHNY and CDR2 SVGAGI (reference sequence). The CDR3 DNA sequence: TGTGCCAGCAGTTACTCGATGGATGCGTCGGGTGAGCAGTTCTTC. It translates to CASSYSMDASGEQFF.